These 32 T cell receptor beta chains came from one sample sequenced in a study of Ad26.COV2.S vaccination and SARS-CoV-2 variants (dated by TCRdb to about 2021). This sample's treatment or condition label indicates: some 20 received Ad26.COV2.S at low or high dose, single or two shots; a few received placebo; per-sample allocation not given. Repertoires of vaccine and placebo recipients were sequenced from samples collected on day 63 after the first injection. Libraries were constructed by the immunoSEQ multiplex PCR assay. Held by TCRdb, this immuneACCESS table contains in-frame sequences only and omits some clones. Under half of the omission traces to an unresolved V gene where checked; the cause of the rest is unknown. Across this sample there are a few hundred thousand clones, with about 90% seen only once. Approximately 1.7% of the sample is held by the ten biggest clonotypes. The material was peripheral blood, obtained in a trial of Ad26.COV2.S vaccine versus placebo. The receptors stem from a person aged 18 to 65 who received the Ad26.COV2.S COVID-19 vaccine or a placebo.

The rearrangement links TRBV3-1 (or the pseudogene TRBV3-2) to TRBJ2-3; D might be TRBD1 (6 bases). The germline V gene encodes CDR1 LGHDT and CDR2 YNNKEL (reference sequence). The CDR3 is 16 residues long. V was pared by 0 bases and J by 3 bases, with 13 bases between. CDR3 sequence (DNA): TGTGCCAGCAGCCAAGAATGGGGGCGCGGGACAGATACGCAGTATTTT. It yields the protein CASSQEWGRGTDTQYF.

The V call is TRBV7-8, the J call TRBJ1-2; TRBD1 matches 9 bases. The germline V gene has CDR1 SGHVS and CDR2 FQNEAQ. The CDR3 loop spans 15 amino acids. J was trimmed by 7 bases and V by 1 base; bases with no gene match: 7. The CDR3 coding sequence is TGTGCCAGCAGCTTAGTCCGACAGGGGGAGGGTGGCTACACCTTC. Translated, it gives CASSLVRQGEGGYTF.

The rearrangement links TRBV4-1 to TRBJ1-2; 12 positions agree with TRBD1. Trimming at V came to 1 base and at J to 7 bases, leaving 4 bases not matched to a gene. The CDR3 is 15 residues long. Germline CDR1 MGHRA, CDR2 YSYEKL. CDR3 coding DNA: TGCGCCAGCAGCCAAGTGGGGACAGGGGGCGGTGGCTACACCTTC. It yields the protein CASSQVGTGGGGYTF.

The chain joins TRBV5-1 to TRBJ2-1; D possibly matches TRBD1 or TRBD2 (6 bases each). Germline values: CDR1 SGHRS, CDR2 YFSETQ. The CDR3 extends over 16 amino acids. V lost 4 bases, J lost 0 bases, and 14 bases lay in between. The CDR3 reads CASSAKQGGSYNEQFF. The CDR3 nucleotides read TGCGCCAGCAGCGCGAAACAGGGAGGCTCCTACAATGAGCAGTTCTTC.

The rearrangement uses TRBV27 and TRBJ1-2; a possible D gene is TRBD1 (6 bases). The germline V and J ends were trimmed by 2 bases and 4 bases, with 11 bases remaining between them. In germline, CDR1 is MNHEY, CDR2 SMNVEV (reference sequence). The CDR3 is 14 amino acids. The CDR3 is CASSLQGGAYGYTF. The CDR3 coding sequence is TGTGCCAGCAGTTTACAAGGGGGAGCCTATGGCTACACCTTC.

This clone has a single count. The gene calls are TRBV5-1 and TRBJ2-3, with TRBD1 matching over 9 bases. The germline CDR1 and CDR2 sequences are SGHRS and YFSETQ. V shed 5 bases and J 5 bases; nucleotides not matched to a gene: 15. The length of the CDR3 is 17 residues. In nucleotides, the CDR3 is TGCGCCAGCAGTACCGGGACAGGGACAGTGGTTGGAGATACGCAGTATTTT. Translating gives CASSTGTGTVVGDTQYF.

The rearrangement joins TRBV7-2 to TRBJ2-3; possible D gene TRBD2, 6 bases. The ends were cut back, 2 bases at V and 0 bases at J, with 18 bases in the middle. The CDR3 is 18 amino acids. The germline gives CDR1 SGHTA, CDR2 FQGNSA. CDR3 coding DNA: TGTGCCAGCAGCTTAAGGGCCACACTAGCTCCTAGCACAGATACGCAGTATTTT. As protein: CASSLRATLAPSTDTQYF.

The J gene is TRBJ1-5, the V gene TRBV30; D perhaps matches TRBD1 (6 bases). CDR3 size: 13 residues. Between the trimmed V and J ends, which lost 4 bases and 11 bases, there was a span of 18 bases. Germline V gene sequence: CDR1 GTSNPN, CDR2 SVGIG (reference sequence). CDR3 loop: CAWNLQGRGAQHF. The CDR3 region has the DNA TGTGCCTGGAACCTTCAGGGGAGAGGGGCCCAGCATTTT.

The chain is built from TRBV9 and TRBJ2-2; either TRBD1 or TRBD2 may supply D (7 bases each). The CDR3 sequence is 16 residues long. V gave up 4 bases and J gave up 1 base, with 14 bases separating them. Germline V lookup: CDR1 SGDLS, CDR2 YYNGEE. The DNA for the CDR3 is TGTGCCAGCAGCCCGGGGGGACAGAAGAACACCGGGGAGCTGTTTTTT. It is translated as CASSPGGQKNTGELFF.

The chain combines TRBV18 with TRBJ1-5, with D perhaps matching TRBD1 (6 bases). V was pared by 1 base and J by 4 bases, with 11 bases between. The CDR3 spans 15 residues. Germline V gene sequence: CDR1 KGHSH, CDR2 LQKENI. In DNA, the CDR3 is TGTGCCAGCTCACCACGAGGACAGACTAATCAGCCCCAGCATTTT. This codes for CASSPRGQTNQPQHF.

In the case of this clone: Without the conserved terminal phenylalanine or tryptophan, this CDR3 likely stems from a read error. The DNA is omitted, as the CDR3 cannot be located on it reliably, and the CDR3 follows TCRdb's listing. The CDR3 loop is CASPTGFH. The chain carries TRBV7-9 and TRBJ1-1; the tabulated D call, TRBD1, remains unverified against the DNA. Germline V gene sequence: CDR1 SEHNR, CDR2 FQNEAQ (reference sequence). The CDR3 length equals 8 residues, ends included.

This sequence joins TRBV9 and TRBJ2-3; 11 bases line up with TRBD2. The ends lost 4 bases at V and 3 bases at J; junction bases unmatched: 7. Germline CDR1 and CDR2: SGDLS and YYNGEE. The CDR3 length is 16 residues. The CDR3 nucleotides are TGTGCCAGCAGCTCAGTAGCGGGGGGGCCGACAGATACGCAGTATTTT. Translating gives CASSSVAGGPTDTQYF.

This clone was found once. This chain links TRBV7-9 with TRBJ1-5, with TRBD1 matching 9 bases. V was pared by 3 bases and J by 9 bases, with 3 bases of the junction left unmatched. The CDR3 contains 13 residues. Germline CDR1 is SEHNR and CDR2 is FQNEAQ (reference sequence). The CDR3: CASSLDRGPPQHF. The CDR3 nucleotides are TGTGCCAGCAGCTTGGACAGGGGACCGCCCCAGCATTTT.

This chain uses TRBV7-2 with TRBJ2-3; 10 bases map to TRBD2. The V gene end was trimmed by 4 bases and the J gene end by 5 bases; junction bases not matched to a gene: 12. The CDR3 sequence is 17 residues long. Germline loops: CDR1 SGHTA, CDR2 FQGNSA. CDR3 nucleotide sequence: TGTGCCAGCAGCTCAAACGGACTAGCGGTCTTCGGAGATACGCAGTATTTT. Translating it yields CASSSNGLAVFGDTQYF.

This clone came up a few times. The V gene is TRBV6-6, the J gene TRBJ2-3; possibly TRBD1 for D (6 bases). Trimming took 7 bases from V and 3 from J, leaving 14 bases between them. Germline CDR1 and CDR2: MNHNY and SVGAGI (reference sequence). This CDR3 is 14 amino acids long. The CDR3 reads CASKSGQRTDTQYF. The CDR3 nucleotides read TGTGCCAGCAAGTCAGGACAGAGGACAGATACGCAGTATTTT.

CDR3 nucleotide sequence: TGTGCCACCAGCAGAGACCCGGGGGGCGAAGCTGGCTACACCTTC. This translates into CATSRDPGGEAGYTF. The chain links TRBV15 to TRBJ1-2, with a tentative D call TRBD1 (6 bases). V was clipped by 0 bases and J by 7 bases, with 15 bases between them. Germline V gene sequence: CDR1 LNHNV, CDR2 YYDKDF (reference sequence). The CDR3 runs 15 residues.

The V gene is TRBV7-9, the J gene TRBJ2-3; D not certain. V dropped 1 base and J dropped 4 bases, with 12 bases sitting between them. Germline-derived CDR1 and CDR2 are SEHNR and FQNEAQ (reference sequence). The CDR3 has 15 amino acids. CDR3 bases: TGTGCCAGCAGCTTAGTTGTGGGCCGCGCAGATACGCAGTATTTT. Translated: CASSLVVGRADTQYF.

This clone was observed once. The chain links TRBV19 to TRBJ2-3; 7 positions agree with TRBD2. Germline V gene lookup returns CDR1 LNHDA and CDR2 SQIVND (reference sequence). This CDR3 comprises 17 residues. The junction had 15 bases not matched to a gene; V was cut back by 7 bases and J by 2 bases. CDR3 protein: CASTAPIGRGYTDTQYF. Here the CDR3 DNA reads TGTGCCAGTACCGCCCCCATAGGGCGGGGGTACACAGATACGCAGTATTTT.

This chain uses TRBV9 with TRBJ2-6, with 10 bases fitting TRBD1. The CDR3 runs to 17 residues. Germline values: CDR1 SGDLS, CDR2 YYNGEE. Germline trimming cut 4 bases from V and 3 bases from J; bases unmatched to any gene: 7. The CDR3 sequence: CASSYGTGEIGANVLTF. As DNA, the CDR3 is TGTGCCAGCAGCTACGGGACAGGGGAGATTGGGGCCAACGTCCTGACTTTC.

CDR3 loop: CASSLGWGRANTGELFF. CDR3 nucleotide sequence: TGCGCCAGCAGCTTGGGGTGGGGCCGGGCAAACACCGGGGAGCTGTTTTTT. V gene TRBV5-1 combines with J gene TRBJ2-2; a weak D match, TRBD1 (5 bases). V lost 0 bases and J lost 2, with 14 bases in between. The CDR3 runs 17 residues. The germline CDR1 and CDR2 sequences are SGHRS and YFSETQ.

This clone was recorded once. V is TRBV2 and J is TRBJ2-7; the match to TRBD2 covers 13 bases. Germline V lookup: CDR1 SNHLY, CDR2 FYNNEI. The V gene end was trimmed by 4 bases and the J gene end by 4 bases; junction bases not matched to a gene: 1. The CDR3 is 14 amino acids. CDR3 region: CASSGTSGGYEQYF. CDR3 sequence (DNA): TGTGCCAGCAGTGGGACTAGCGGGGGATACGAGCAGTACTTC.

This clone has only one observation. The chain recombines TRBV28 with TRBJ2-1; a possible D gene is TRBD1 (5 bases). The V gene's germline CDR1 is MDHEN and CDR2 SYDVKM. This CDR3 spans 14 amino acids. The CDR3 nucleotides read TGTGCGGCCAAGGGGCTCAGCTCCTACAATGAGCAGTTCTTC. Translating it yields CAAKGLSSYNEQFF.

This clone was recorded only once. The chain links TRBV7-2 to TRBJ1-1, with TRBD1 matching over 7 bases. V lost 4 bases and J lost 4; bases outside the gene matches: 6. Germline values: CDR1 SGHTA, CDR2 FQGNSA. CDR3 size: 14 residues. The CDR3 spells CASSSSGGTTEAFF. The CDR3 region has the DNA TGTGCCAGCAGCTCCTCAGGGGGGACCACTGAAGCTTTCTTT.

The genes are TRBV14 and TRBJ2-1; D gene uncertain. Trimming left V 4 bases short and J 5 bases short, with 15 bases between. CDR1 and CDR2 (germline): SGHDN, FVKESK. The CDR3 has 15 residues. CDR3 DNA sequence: TGTGCCAGCAGCCGATTGATGGTAGGACACAATGAGCAGTTCTTC. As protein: CASSRLMVGHNEQFF.

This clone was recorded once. The CDR3: CASSQARGSGEKLFF. CDR3 DNA: TGTGCCAGCAGCCAAGCCAGGGGGAGTGGTGAAAAACTGTTTTTT. The rearrangement uses TRBV14 and TRBJ1-4; TRBD1 matches 7 bases. V lost 1 base, J lost 7 bases, and 6 bases stayed unmatched. This CDR3 contains 15 residues. Germline-derived CDR1 and CDR2 are SGHDN and FVKESK.

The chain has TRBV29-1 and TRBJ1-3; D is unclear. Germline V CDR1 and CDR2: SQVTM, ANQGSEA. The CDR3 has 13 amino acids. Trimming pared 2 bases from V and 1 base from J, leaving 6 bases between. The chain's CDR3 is CSVESGSGNTIYF. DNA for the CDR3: TGCAGCGTTGAATCTGGTTCTGGAAACACCATATATTTT.

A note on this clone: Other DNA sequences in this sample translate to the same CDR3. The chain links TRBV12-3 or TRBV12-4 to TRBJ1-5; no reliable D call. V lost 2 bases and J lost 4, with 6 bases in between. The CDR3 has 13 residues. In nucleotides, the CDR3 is TGTGCCAGCAGTTTATCGGGTAATCAGCCCCAGCATTTT. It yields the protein CASSLSGNQPQHF.

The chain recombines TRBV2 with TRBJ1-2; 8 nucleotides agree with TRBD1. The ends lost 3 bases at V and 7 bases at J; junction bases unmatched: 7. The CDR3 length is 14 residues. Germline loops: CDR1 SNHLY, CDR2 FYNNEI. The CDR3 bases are TGTGCCAGCAGTGATACAGGGGGGAAAAGTGGCTACACCTTC. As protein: CASSDTGGKSGYTF.

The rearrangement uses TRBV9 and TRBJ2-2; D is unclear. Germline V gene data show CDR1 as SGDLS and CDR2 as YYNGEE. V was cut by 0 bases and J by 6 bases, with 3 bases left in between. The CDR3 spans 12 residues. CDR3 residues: CASSVGPGELFF. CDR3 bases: TGTGCCAGCAGCGTAGGTCCCGGGGAGCTGTTTTTT.

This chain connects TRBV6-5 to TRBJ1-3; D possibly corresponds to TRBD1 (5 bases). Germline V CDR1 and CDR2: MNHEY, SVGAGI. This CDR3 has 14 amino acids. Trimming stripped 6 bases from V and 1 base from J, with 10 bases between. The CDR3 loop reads CASSSQGSGNTIYF. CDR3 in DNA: TGTGCCAGCAGCTCTCAGGGTTCTGGAAACACCATATATTTT.

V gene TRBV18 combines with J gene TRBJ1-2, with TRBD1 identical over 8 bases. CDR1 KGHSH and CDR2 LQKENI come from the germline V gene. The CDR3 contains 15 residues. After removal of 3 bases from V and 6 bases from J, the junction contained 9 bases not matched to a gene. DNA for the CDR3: TGTGCCAGCTCACCTAACAGGGACAGGTTGAATGGCTACACCTTC. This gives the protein CASSPNRDRLNGYTF.

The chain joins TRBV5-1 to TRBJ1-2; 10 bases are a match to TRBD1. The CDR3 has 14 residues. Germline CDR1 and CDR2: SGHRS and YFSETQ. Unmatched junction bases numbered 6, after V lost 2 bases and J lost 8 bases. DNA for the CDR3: TGCGCCAGCAGCTTTTCCGGACAGGGGGAGGGCTACACCTTC. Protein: CASSFSGQGEGYTF.